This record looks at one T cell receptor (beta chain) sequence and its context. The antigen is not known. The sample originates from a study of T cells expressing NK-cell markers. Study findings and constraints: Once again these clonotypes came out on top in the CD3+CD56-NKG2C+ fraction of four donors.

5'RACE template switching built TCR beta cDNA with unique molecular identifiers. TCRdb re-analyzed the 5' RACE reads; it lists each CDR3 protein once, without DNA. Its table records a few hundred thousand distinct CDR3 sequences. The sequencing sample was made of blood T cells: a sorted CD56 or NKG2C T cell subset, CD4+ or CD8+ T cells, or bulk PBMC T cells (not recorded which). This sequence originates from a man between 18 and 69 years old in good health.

This chain's CDR3 is CASSVGTELNYGYTF. This sequence joins TRBV5-1 and TRBJ1-2; the TCRdb D gene call, TRBD1, has no DNA to confirm it. Per the germline V gene, CDR1 is SGHRS and CDR2 is YFSETQ. This CDR3 comprises 15 residues.